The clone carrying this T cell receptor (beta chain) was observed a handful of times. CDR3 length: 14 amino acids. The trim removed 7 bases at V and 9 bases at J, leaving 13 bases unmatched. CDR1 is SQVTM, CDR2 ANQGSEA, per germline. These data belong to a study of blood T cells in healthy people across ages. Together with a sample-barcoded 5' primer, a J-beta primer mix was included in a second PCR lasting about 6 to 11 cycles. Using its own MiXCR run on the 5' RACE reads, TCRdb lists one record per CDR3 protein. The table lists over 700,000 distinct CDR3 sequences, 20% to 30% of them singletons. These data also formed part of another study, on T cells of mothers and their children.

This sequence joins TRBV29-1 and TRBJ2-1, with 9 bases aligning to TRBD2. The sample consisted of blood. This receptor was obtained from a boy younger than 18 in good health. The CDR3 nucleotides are TGCAGCGCCGCGGGGGGGCCGGATTTTGGTGAGCAGTTCTTC. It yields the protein CSAAGGPDFGEQFF.